These T cell receptor beta chains were read from a single sample in a study of control samples from healthy donors and cancer patients. Measured with immunoSEQ multiplex PCR; TCRdb has only the in-frame clones, and not every one. The data show some 150,000 clones, around 92% seen once. The specimen sequenced was blood. These receptor sequences come from a man aged 25 to 40 in good health. CDR3s include the opening cysteine and the closing phenylalanine or tryptophan. Fields, in order: V gene, J gene, clone size, D gene, CDR3 DNA, CDR3 protein. The D gene is left open where the match is weak. Part of the rows lack a size; the others show once, few, many or a class for expanded clones.

TRBV15	TRBJ2-7	once	NA	TGTGCCACCAGCAGAGGTAGGGAATCCTACGAGCAGTACTTC	CATSRGRESYEQYF
TRBV3-1/TRBV3-2	TRBJ2-1	NA	TRBD2	TGTGCCAGCAGCCTCGTTCACGGGGGGGATGAGCAGTTCTTC	CASSLVHGGDEQFF
TRBV9	TRBJ1-1	once	NA	TGTGCCAGCAGCCCGATGGGACAGAACACTGAAGCTTTCTTT	CASSPMGQNTEAFF
TRBV9	TRBJ2-3	NA	TRBD1	TGTGCCAGCAGCGTATCCCGAACTATTGGGCAGGGGGCGCCCACAGATACGCAGTATTTT	CASSVSRTIGQGAPTDTQYF
TRBV7-9	TRBJ2-7	NA	NA	TGTGCCAGCAGCTTTATAGGGGACGAAGCCTACGAGCAGTACTTC	CASSFIGDEAYEQYF
TRBV19	TRBJ2-7	NA	NA	TGTGCCAGTAGTTCAGGGAACTCCTACGAGCAGTACTTC	CASSSGNSYEQYF
TRBV7-9	TRBJ1-2	few	NA	TGTGCCAGCAGCCCCAGCTGGGCAGGGCCCTATGGCTACACCTTC	CASSPSWAGPYGYTF
TRBV6-5	TRBJ1-2	NA	TRBD1	TGTGCCAGCAGTCGCGTCGTCCAGGGGGCAGGAGGCTACACCTTC	CASSRVVQGAGGYTF
TRBV24-1	TRBJ1-5	once	NA	TGTGCCACCAGCTTATCCCAGGACCAGCCCCAGCATTTT	CATSLSQDQPQHF
TRBV2	TRBJ1-1	NA	NA	TGTGCCAGCAGTGGATCCGTAGGGTACACTGAAGCTTTCTTT	CASSGSVGYTEAFF
TRBV28	TRBJ1-6	NA	NA	TGTGCCAGCAGTACGCGGACAGAAGTAATTCATTCACCCCTCCACTTT	CASSTRTEVIHSPLHF
TRBV6-4	TRBJ2-3	NA	TRBD2	TGTGCCAGCAGTGAAATAGCGGGTCCTAGCACAGATACGCAGTATTTT	CASSEIAGPSTDTQYF
TRBV5-5	TRBJ2-7	NA	TRBD1	TGTGCCAGCAGCTTGGTACCGGGACAGGGGTCCTACGAGCAGTACTTC	CASSLVPGQGSYEQYF
TRBV29-1	TRBJ1-2	NA	NA	TGCAGCGTTGAGCACAGGGAAGGCGATGGCTACACCTTC	CSVEHREGDGYTF
TRBV6-4	TRBJ1-4	NA	TRBD1	TGTGCCAGCAGGACAGGGAAGGGGACTAATGAAAAACTGTTTTTT	CASRTGKGTNEKLFF
TRBV15	TRBJ1-5	NA	NA	TGTGCCACCAGCAGAGATAGGACAGCCAATCAGCCCCAGCATTTT	CATSRDRTANQPQHF
TRBV5-1	TRBJ2-7	NA	TRBD1	TGCGCCAGCAGCTTGGACAGGGGGCTGAACGAGCAGTACTTC	CASSLDRGLNEQYF
TRBV25-1	TRBJ1-6	NA	NA	TGTGCCAGCAGTGAACCATTGGGCCCCCTCCACTTT	CASSEPLGPLHF
TRBV6-1	TRBJ2-1	NA	TRBD2	TGTGCCAGCAGCGAAAACGGCGGGGGGATTAGGAATGAGCAGTTCTTC	CASSENGGGIRNEQFF
TRBV9	TRBJ2-2	NA	NA	TGTGCCAGCAGCCCACGCACATCCCCCGGGGAGCTGTTTTTT	CASSPRTSPGELFF
TRBV6-5	TRBJ1-5	NA	TRBD1	TGTGCCAGCAGTTACTCGAACAGGGGGCAGCCCCAGCATTTT	CASSYSNRGQPQHF
TRBV2	TRBJ2-7	NA	TRBD1	TGTGCCATCAACAACAGGGGGGATGAGCAGTACTTC	CAINNRGDEQYF
TRBV4-1	TRBJ2-2	NA	NA	TGCGCCAGCAGCCAAGGACAGTTTAACACCGGGGAGCTGTTTTTT	CASSQGQFNTGELFF
TRBV27	TRBJ1-2	NA	TRBD1	TGTGCCAGCAGTCCGAAAACAGGGGTGGGCAGCACCTTC	CASSPKTGVGSTF
TRBV10-1	TRBJ2-7	NA	TRBD2	TGCGCCAGCAGTGAGGGTGCGGGGGGCCCCTACGAGCAGTACTTC	CASSEGAGGPYEQYF
TRBV19	TRBJ2-1	NA	TRBD2	TGTGCCAGTAGTATTAGTCTAGCGGGGGGAAATGGTGAGCAGTTCTTC	CASSISLAGGNGEQFF
TRBV6-5	TRBJ1-1	NA	NA	TGTGCCAGCAGTTACTCGAGACTCACAAACACTGAAGCTTTCTTT	CASSYSRLTNTEAFF
TRBV20-1	TRBJ1-1	NA	NA	TGCAGTGCTAGTGGTCGTCGGGGGATGAACACTGAAGCTTTCTTT	CSASGRRGMNTEAFF
TRBV6-1	TRBJ2-7	NA	NA	TGTGCCAGCAGTGATAGAACAACCCTTAAGCAGTACTTC	CASSDRTTLKQYF
TRBV7-3	TRBJ2-1	NA	TRBD1	TGTGCCAGCAGCTTTGGGACAGGGTCCTACAATGAGCAGTTCTTC	CASSFGTGSYNEQFF
TRBV7-9	TRBJ1-1	NA	NA	TGTGCCAGCAGCCCAATAGGACTAAACACTGAAGCTTTCTTT	CASSPIGLNTEAFF
TRBV21-1	TRBJ1-6	NA	NA	TGTGCCAGCAGCAAAGTAGGGACAGGGGGCAAACAGGAAAATTCACCCCTCCACTTT	CASSKVGTGGKQENSPLHF
TRBV6-6	TRBJ1-1	NA	NA	TGTGCCAGCAGCCGAAAATTTCAGACAGGTCATAGACGGGGAGTGACTGAAGCTTTCTTT	CASSRKFQTGHRRGVTEAFF
TRBV9	TRBJ1-1	NA	NA	TGTGCCAGCAGCGTACCACAGGGACCCACTGAAGCTTTCTTT	CASSVPQGPTEAFF
TRBV6-5	TRBJ2-7	once	NA	TGTGCCAGCACATCTAGCGTCAACGAGCAGTACTTC	CASTSSVNEQYF
TRBV13	TRBJ2-7	NA	TRBD1	TGTGCCAGCAGCTTACGGACAGGGAAAGGCGAGCAGTACTTC	CASSLRTGKGEQYF
TRBV10-3	TRBJ2-3	few	NA	TGTGCCTCCCGCCCCCCTAGGGTTGATGGCACAGATACGCAGTATTTT	CASRPPRVDGTDTQYF
TRBV5-1	TRBJ2-2	NA	TRBD1	TGCGCCAGCAGCTCGGGACAGGGATCGGGCACCGGGGAGCTGTTTTTT	CASSSGQGSGTGELFF
TRBV18	TRBJ2-7	NA	NA	TGTGCCAGCTCACCCTCTCCCTACGAGCAGTACTTC	CASSPSPYEQYF
TRBV7-2	TRBJ1-2	NA	NA	TGTGCCAGCAGCTTAGGGGCAGGGAACTATGGCTACACCTTC	CASSLGAGNYGYTF
TRBV6-6	TRBJ2-7	NA	TRBD1	TGTGCCAGCAGTTACTCCGGGACAGACTACGAGCAGTACTTC	CASSYSGTDYEQYF
TRBV25-1	TRBJ1-2	NA	TRBD1	TGTGCCAGCAGTGAATCCCTACAGGGGGTTAACTATGGCTACACCTTC	CASSESLQGVNYGYTF
TRBV9	TRBJ2-7	NA	TRBD1	TGTGCCAGCAGCGTGGCCGGACAGGGCTACGAGCAGTACTTC	CASSVAGQGYEQYF
TRBV3-1/TRBV3-2	TRBJ2-7	NA	TRBD1	TGTGCCAGCAGCCAAGGATTCGGACAGGGTCATGTAGAGCAGTACTTC	CASSQGFGQGHVEQYF
TRBV24-1	TRBJ2-1	NA	NA	TGTGCCACCAGTGACCGCGGGACGTACAATGAGCAGTTCTTC	CATSDRGTYNEQFF
TRBV20-1	TRBJ1-4	NA	NA	TGCAGTGCTAGTTTAAGGGCAGCAACTAATGAAAAACTGTTTTTT	CSASLRAATNEKLFF
TRBV18	TRBJ1-1	NA	TRBD1	TGTGCCAGCTCACCAACCCCGGGACAGTGGAACACTGAAGCTTTCTTT	CASSPTPGQWNTEAFF
TRBV6-5	TRBJ1-2	NA	NA	TGTGCCAGCAGTTACGGGAGCTATGGCTACACCTTC	CASSYGSYGYTF
TRBV18	TRBJ2-5	NA	TRBD1	TGTGCCAGCTCACTAGAGACAGGGATACAAGAGACCCAGTACTTC	CASSLETGIQETQYF
TRBV19	TRBJ2-2	NA	NA	TGTGCCAGTAGTATAGGCCCCGGTCTCGGGGAGCTGTTTTTT	CASSIGPGLGELFF
TRBV24-1	TRBJ2-1	NA	NA	TGTGCCACCAGTGATTTGCACGGTAATGAAGGTCTGGGGGTCAATGAGCAGTTCTTC	CATSDLHGNEGLGVNEQFF
TRBV21-1	TRBJ1-4	NA	NA	TGTGCCAGCAGCAAAGGGGACGGGGGGCGGAATAATGAAAAACTGTTTTTT	CASSKGDGGRNNEKLFF
TRBV5-1	TRBJ2-6	NA	NA	TGCGCCAGCAGACGAATTCAGGCTGGGGCCAACGTCCTGACTTTC	CASRRIQAGANVLTF
TRBV7-9	TRBJ1-2	once	TRBD1	TGTGCCAGCAGCTTAAGGACAGGGGCCTATGGCTACACCTTC	CASSLRTGAYGYTF
TRBV2	TRBJ1-5	NA	NA	TGTGCCAGCAGGCTCGACAGTGTCCAGCCCCAGCATTTT	CASRLDSVQPQHF